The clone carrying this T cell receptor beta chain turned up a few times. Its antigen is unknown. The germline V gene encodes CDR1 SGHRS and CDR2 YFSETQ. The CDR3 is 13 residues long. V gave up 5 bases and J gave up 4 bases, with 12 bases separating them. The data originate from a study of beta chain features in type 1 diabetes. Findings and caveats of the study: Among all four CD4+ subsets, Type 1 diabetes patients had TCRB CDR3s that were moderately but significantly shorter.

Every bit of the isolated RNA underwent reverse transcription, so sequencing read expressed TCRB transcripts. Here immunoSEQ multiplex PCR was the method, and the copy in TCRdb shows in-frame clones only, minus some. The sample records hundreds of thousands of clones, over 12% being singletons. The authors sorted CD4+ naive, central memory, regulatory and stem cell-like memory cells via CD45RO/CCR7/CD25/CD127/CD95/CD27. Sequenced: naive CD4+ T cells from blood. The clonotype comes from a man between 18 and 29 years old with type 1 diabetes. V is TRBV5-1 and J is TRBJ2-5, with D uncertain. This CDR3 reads CASRSGPGETQYF. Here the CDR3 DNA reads TGCGCCAGCAGATCAGGCCCTGGAGAGACCCAGTACTTC.